This TCR beta chain derives from a study of blood T cell repertoires in COVID-19 (dated by TCRdb to about 2020). In terms of the full investigation: The collaborator samples originated in the United States, Italy and Spain and spanned the acute and convalescent phases of COVID-19. The repertoires were released in a freely available public database meant as a resource for research on the immune response to SARS-CoV-2. The material from the prospective study consisted of cDNA or gDNA derived from T cells, B-cell-depleted T cells, or PBMCs. Subjects who had been exposed to COVID-19, were actively infected with it, or had recovered from it provided the deeply sampled blood TCRbeta repertoires that made up the dataset. The sample metadata nearly always contained a de-identified subject ID, COVID-19 status, age in years and sex. Samples were obtained from the ongoing ImmuneRACE study (first 160 participants) and from 1,254 subjects provided by 6 global collaborators. Where available, HLA class I and class II types were obtained from metadata supplied by the sample provider rather than from assay-based typing. Points the paper makes about the study in general: Clinical and demographic metadata were provided uncurated, with the amount varying by source and participant.

With regard to this clone: It lacks a known antigen. It has no much larger one-base neighbor in the sample; base qualities were not kept.

Whole blood was collected in K2EDTA tubes by collaborating institutions according to the institutions' own protocols. For TCRbeta analysis, collaborators shipped samples in one of three forms: frozen whole blood, isolated PBMCs, or DNA extracted from either of those sample types. TCRbeta CDR3 regions were amplified from genomic DNA using the immunoSEQ Assay, a bias-controlled multiplex PCR. From the authors' description of their analysis: The number of nucleated cells in each sample was estimated from the amplification of reference gene primers within the assay. To quantify the absolute abundance of each unique TCRbeta CDR3 rearrangement, sequence reads were collapsed and filtered. For each sample, productive Simpson clonality was calculated as the square root of Simpson's diversity index across productive rearrangements. TCRdb's version of the immuneACCESS table is confined to in-frame rearrangements and falls short of the full clone set. An unresolved V gene accounts for under half of the shortfall where checked; the remainder is of unknown origin. For V, J and clone size, that table is used; D and trimming come from the DNA. In this sample the table shows approximately 300,000 clones, around 86% of which occur a single time. The ten largest clones add up to 1% of the sample.

The germline V gene (reference sequence) supplies CDR1 MNHEY and CDR2 SMNVEV. The germline V end is reduced by 5 bases and the J end by 10 bases; junction bases left unmatched: 3. The CDR3 holds 13 amino acids from the cysteine to the phenylalanine. Only CDR3 DNA remains: 39 bases, in frame from the first base. This clonotype originated in a man aged 50 to 59 with active or convalescent COVID-19. Material for sequencing was peripheral blood. The receptor chain draws on TRBV27 and TRBJ1-6, and 9 bases in between align with TRBD1. The nucleotides read TGTGCCAGCAGTCGGGACAGGGACTCACCCCTCCACTTT. Translated, this is CASSRDRDSPLHF.